This note documents a single T cell receptor beta chain sequence. The target antigen is unknown. The PCR contained 60 Vbeta and 13 Jbeta primers. TCRdb keeps only in-frame clones here, not all; method: immunoSEQ multiplex PCR. The sample has 55,000 to 80,000 clones, 75% seen once. This sample was taken from a study of cytomegalovirus exposure and HLA in healthy donors. The CDR3 has 13 residues. CDR1 MNHNY and CDR2 SVGAGI come from the germline V gene (reference sequence). Trimming stripped 5 bases from V and 0 bases from J, with 7 bases between. Study findings and constraints: Common viral pathogens were later found to be apparently linked to several of the most significant clusters. By a later analysis, the bulk of CMV-associated TCR beta chains appeared HLA-restricted. While the bulk of TCR sequences proved rare, some public TCRs turned up in many donors. The authors listed 150 to 200 TCR beta chains as cytomegalovirus-associated.

V and J are TRBV6-6 and TRBJ1-1; tentatively, D is TRBD1 (6 bases). This TCR was sampled from a woman aged 40 to 50 in good health and CMV-seropositive. Material for sequencing was PBMCs. The chain's CDR3 is CASSRTVNTEAFF. DNA for the CDR3: TGTGCCAGCAGTCGGACAGTGAACACTGAAGCTTTCTTT.